The 11 T cell receptor beta chains listed next were all sequenced from one sample in a study of cytomegalovirus exposure and HLA in healthy donors. The PCR ran on 60 Vbeta and 13 Jbeta primers. Assay used: immunoSEQ multiplex PCR; TCRdb lists only in-frame clones, some missing. Found here are approximately 160,000 clones, more than 65% of them singletons; the top ten hold about 1.5%. The source material was PBMCs. These receptors were collected from a woman in her thirties in good health and CMV-seronegative.

The chain is built from TRBV6-1 and TRBJ2-5; D gene ambiguous. V shed 5 bases and J shed 2 bases, with 12 bases lying between them. The CDR3 is made up of 14 amino acids. From germline, CDR1 is MNHNS and CDR2 SASEGT. The CDR3 DNA is TGTGCCAGCAGTCCCCTTTCTCGTCAAGAGACCCAGTACTTC. Amino acids: CASSPLSRQETQYF.

J is TRBJ2-5 and V is TRBV5-1, with a possible D match to TRBD2 (7 bases). Deletions cut 0 bases from V and 5 bases from J, with 23 bases between. CDR3 length: 18 amino acids. CDR1 and CDR2 from the germline V gene are SGHRS and YFSETQ. The CDR3: CASSLGGGQTRSVETQYF. The CDR3 DNA reads as TGCGCCAGCAGCTTGGGGGGGGGCCAAACTAGGTCCGTCGAGACCCAGTACTTC.

There are a few counts of this clone. The chain carries TRBV19 and TRBJ1-1; D call uncertain. V was cut by 10 bases and J by 3 bases, with 6 bases left in between. The CDR3 covers 10 residues. Per the germline V gene, CDR1 is LNHDA and CDR2 is SQIVND (reference sequence). CDR3 protein: CATRYTEAFF. CDR3 nucleotides: TGTGCCACCCGTTACACTGAAGCTTTCTTT.

The V and J genes are TRBV7-6 and TRBJ2-7; maybe TRBD2 (5 bases). Germline lookup yields CDR1 SGHVS and CDR2 FNYEAQ. The V end lost 11 bases, the J end lost 6 bases, and 17 bases lay between the germline ends. This CDR3 region has 12 residues. The CDR3 protein is CAVTLGNGEQYF. In DNA, the CDR3 is TGTGCCGTCACACTAGGGAACGGCGAGCAGTACTTC.

This clone showed up just once. The CDR3 region has the DNA TGTGCCAGTAGTTTCCGGAGCACATACAATGAGCAGTTCTTC. Amino acid sequence: CASSFRSTYNEQFF. J is TRBJ2-1 and V is TRBV19; D remains unclear. The CDR3 spans 14 residues. Germline V gives CDR1 LNHDA, CDR2 SQIVND (reference sequence). V was trimmed by 5 bases and J by 4 bases, leaving 12 bases between them.

This chain uses TRBV27 with TRBJ2-7; D ambiguous. The CDR3 spans 12 residues. Germline CDR1 and CDR2: MNHEY and SMNVEV (reference sequence). The V end was cut by 8 bases, the J end by 2 bases, with 10 bases between. CDR3 residues: CASSSSAYEQYF. In DNA, the CDR3 is TGTGCCAGCTCTTCCAGTGCCTACGAGCAGTACTTC.

The J gene is TRBJ2-5, the V gene TRBV30; D is unresolved. Germline assignment: CDR1 GTSNPN and CDR2 SVGIG (reference sequence). Trimming cost V 2 bases and J 0 bases, with 7 bases left between them. The length of the CDR3 is 13 residues. For the CDR3, the DNA is TGTGCCTGGAGTTCAGCGTACCAAGAGACCCAGTACTTC. Residues: CAWSSAYQETQYF.

V gene TRBV30 combines with J gene TRBJ2-1; D gene uncertain. The CDR3 is 11 amino acids. Trimming pared 1 base from V and 7 bases from J, leaving 5 bases between. The germline CDR1 and CDR2 sequences are GTSNPN and SVGIG (reference sequence). CDR3 DNA: TGTGCCTGGAGTGCCGGGAATGAGCAGTTCTTC. Translation gives CAWSAGNEQFF. The full variable domain, in which reference TRBV30 and TRBJ2-1 provide the parts outside the CDR3, is SQTIHQWPATLVQPVGSPLSLECTVEGTSNPNLYWYRQAAGRGLQLLFYSVGIGQISSEVPQNLSASRPQDRQFILSSKKLLLSDSGFYLCAWSAGNEQFFGPGTRLTVL.

This sequence joins TRBV27 and TRBJ1-4, with 12 bases aligning to TRBD1. V shed 0 bases, J shed 8 bases, and the junction held 16 bases outside the gene matches. Germline V CDR1 and CDR2: MNHEY, SMNVEV (reference sequence). The CDR3 contains 20 residues. CDR3 nucleotide sequence: TGTGCCAGCAGTTTATCGATATGGGACAGGGGGCGCGGGGATGAGGAAAAACTGTTTTTT. As protein: CASSLSIWDRGRGDEEKLFF.

A word on this clone: At one end the junction does not follow the germline gene, possibly because of a read error. V is TRBV7-9 and J is TRBJ2-7; TRBD1 matches at 9 bases. The CDR3 spans 16 residues. Germline CDR1 reads SEHNR; CDR2 reads FQNEAQ (reference sequence). Here the CDR3 reads CSSSLTPGQGGYEQYF. The CDR3 DNA sequence: TGTTCCAGCAGTCTCACTCCGGGACAGGGAGGCTACGAGCAGTACTTC.

This chain connects TRBV10-3 to TRBJ2-3; D is undetermined. This CDR3 has 12 amino acids. Trimming took off 3 bases at V and 2 bases at J, with 3 bases between the two ends. Germline CDR1 is ENHRY and CDR2 is SYGVKD. The DNA for the CDR3 is TGTGCCATCAGTGATCTCACAGATACGCAGTATTTT. It yields the protein CAISDLTDTQYF.